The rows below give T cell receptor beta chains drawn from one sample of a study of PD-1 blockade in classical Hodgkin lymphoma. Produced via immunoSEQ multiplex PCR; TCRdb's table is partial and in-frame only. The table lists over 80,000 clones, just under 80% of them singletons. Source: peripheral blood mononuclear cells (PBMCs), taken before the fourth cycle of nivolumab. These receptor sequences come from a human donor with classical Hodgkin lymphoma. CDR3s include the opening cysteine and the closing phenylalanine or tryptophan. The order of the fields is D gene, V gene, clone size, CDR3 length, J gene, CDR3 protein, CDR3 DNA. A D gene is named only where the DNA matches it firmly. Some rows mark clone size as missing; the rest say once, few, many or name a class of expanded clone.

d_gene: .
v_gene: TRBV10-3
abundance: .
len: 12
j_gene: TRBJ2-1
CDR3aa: CAISERVGEQFF
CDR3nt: TGTGCCATCAGTGAAAGGGTGGGTGAGCAGTTCTTC

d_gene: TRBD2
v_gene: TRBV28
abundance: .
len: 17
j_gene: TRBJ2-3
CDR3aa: CASSPSRGAGGVDTQYF
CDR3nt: TGTGCCAGCAGTCCATCGCGGGGTGCGGGAGGGGTAGATACGCAGTATTTT

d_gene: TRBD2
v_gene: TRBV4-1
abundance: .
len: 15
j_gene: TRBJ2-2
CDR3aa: CASSPIGGGTGELFF
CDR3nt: TGCGCCAGCAGCCCAATCGGGGGGGGCACCGGGGAGCTGTTTTTT

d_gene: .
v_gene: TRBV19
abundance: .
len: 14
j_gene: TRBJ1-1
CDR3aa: CASSIRAGNTEAFF
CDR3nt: TGTGCCAGTAGTATCCGGGCGGGAAACACTGAAGCTTTCTTT

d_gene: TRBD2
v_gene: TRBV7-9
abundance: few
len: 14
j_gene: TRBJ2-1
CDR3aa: CASSLAWGGNEQFF
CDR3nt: TGTGCCAGCAGCTTAGCGTGGGGGGGCAATGAGCAGTTCTTC

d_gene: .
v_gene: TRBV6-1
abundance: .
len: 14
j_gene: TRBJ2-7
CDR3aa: CASSEARVPNEQYF
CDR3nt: TGTGCCAGCAGTGAAGCGCGCGTCCCCAACGAGCAGTACTTC

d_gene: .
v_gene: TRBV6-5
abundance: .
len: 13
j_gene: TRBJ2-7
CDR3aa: CASRDPDVYEQYF
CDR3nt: TGTGCCAGCAGGGACCCCGACGTTTACGAGCAGTACTTC

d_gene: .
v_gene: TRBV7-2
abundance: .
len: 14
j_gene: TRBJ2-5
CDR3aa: CASSLAGSRETQYF
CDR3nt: TGTGCCAGCAGCTTAGCAGGGTCGCGAGAGACCCAGTACTTC

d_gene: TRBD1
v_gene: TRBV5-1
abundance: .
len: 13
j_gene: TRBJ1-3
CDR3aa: CASRPGQGNTIYF
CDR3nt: TGCGCCAGCAGGCCGGGACAGGGAAACACCATATATTTT

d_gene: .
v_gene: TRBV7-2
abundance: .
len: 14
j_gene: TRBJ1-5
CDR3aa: CASSLAGSNQPQHF
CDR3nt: TGTGCCAGCAGCTTAGCCGGGAGCAATCAGCCCCAGCATTTT

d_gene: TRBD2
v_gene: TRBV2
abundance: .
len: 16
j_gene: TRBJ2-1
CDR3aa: CASSEVAGGPYNEQFF
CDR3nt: TGTGCCAGCAGTGAAGTAGCGGGGGGGCCCTACAATGAGCAGTTCTTC

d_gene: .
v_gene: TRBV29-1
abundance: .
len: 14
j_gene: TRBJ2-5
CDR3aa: CSAWRGAQEETQYF
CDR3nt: TGCAGCGCCTGGAGGGGGGCGCAGGAAGAGACCCAGTACTTC

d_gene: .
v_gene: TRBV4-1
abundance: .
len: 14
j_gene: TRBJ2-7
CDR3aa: CASSSEVSRHEQYF
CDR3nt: TGCGCCAGCAGCTCGGAGGTTAGCCGGCACGAGCAGTACTTC

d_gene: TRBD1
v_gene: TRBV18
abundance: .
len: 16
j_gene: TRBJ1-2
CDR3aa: CASSPQNRGPNYGYTF
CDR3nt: TGTGCCAGCTCACCACAAAACAGGGGACCTAACTATGGCTACACCTTC

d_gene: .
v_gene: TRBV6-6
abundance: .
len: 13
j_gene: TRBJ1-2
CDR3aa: CASSYVGNYGYTF
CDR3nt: TGTGCCAGCAGTTATGTGGGGAACTATGGCTACACCTTC

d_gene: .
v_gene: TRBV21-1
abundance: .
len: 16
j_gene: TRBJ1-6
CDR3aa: CASSKKNRVSNSPLHF
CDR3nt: TGTGCCAGCAGCAAGAAAAACAGGGTGAGTAATTCACCCCTCCACTTT

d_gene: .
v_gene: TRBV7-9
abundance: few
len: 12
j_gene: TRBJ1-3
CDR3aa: CAATGLGNTIYF
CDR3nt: TGTGCCGCCACAGGGCTAGGAAACACCATATATTTT

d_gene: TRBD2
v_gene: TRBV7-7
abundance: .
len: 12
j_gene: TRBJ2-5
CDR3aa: CASSREGGTQYF
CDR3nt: TGTGCTAGCAGCCGGGAGGGAGGGACCCAGTACTTC

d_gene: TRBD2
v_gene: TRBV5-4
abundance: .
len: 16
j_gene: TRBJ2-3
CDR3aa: CASSPTGGAGADTQYF
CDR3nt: TGTGCCAGCAGCCCCACCGGGGGGGCTGGCGCAGATACGCAGTATTTT

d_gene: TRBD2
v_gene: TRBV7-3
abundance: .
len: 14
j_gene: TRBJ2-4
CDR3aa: CASSPGGGDNIQYF
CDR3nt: TGTGCCAGCAGCCCCGGGGGAGGGGACAACATTCAGTACTTC

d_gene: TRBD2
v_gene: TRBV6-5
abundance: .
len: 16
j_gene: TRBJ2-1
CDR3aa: CASSYGGLAGADEQFF
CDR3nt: TGTGCCAGCAGTTACGGGGGACTAGCGGGAGCGGATGAGCAGTTCTTC

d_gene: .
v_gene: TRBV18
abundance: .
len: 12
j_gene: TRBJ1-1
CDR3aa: CASSPPGLPAFF
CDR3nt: TGTGCCAGCTCACCACCGGGTCTTCCAGCTTTCTTT

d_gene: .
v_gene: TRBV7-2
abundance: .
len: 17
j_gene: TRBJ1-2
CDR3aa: CASSLALRRGASYGYTF
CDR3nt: TGTGCCAGCAGCTTAGCGCTAAGAAGGGGTGCGTCCTATGGCTACACCTTC

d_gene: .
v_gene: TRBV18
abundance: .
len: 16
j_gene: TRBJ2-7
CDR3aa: CASSPVFSGARYEQYF
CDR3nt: TGTGCCAGCTCACCCGTATTTTCGGGGGCGAGGTACGAGCAGTACTTC

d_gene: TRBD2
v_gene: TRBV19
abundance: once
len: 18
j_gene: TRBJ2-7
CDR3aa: CASSIAFWASGQPYEQYF
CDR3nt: TGTGCCAGTAGTATAGCGTTTTGGGCTAGCGGGCAACCCTACGAGCAGTACTTC

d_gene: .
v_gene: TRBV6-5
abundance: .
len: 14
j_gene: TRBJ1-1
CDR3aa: CASSPHGVRDEAFF
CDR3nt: TGTGCCAGCAGCCCTCACGGGGTAAGGGATGAAGCTTTCTTT

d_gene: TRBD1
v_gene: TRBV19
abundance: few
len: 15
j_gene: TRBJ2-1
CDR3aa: CASSIQGGQYNEQFF
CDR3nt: TGTGCCAGTAGTATCCAAGGGGGCCAATACAATGAGCAGTTCTTC

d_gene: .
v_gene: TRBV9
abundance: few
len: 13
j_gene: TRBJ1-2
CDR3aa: CASSVGRDYGYTF
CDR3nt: TGTGCCAGCAGCGTAGGGAGGGACTATGGCTACACCTTC

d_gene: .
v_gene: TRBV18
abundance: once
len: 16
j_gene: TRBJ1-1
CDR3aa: CASSPAHPDLNTEAFF
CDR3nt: TGTGCCAGCTCACCAGCCCATCCTGACTTGAACACTGAAGCTTTCTTT

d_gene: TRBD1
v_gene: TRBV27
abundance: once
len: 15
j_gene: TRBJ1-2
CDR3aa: CASSLSGTVSLSYTF
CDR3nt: TGTGCCAGCAGTTTATCGGGGACAGTTTCCCTTAGCTACACCTTC

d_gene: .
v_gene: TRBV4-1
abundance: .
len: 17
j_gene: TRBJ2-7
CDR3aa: CASSQRVSGTASYEQYF
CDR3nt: TGCGCCAGCAGCCAAAGGGTCAGCGGAACAGCCTCCTACGAGCAGTACTTC

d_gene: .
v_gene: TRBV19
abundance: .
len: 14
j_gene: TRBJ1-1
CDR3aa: CASSITTGWAEAFF
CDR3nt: TGTGCCAGTAGTATCACGACAGGTTGGGCTGAAGCTTTCTTT

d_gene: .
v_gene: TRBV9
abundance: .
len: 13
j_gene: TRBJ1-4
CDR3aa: CASSVAIGEKLFF
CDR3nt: TGTGCCAGCAGCGTAGCTATAGGTGAAAAACTGTTTTTT

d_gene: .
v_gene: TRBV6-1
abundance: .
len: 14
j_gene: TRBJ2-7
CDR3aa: CASTYTQNGYEQYF
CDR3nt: TGTGCCAGCACCTACACCCAGAATGGCTACGAGCAGTACTTC

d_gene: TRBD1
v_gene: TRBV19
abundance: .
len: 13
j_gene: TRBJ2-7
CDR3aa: CARTGSRPYEQYF
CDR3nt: TGTGCCAGGACAGGGTCCCGACCCTACGAGCAGTACTTC

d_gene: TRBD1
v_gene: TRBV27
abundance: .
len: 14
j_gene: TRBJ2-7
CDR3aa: CASSPRTGGYEQYF
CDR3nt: TGTGCCAGCAGTCCTCGGACAGGCGGTTACGAGCAGTACTTC

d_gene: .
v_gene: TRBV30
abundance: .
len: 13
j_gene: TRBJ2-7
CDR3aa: CAWTGVSAYEQYF
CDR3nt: TGTGCCTGGACGGGGGTATCGGCCTACGAGCAGTACTTC

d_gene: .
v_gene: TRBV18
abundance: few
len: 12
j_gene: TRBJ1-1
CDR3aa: CASSPPEGEAFF
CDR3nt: TGTGCCAGCTCACCACCGGAAGGTGAAGCTTTCTTT

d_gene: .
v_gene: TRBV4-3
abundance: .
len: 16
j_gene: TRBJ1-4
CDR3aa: CASSQETRKGWEKLFF
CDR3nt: TGCGCCAGCAGCCAAGAAACTCGGAAGGGCTGGGAAAAACTGTTTTTT

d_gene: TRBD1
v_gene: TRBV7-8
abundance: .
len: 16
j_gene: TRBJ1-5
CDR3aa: CASSLARQGGNQPQHF
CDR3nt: TGTGCCAGCAGCTTAGCTCGACAGGGAGGCAATCAGCCCCAGCATTTT

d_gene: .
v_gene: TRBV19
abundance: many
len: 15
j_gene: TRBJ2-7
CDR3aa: CASSIVGRGVLEQYF
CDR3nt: TGTGCCAGTAGTATAGTCGGCAGGGGGGTCCTGGAGCAGTACTTC

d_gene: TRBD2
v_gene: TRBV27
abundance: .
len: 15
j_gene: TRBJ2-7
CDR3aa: CASSPRLAGGSVQYF
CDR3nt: TGTGCCAGCAGTCCACGACTAGCGGGAGGGAGTGTGCAGTACTTC

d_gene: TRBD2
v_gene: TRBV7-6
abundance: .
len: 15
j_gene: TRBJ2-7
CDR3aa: CASSSLAGGPYEQYF
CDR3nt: TGTGCCAGCAGCTCCCTAGCGGGAGGACCCTACGAGCAGTACTTC